Listed here are 7 T cell receptor beta chains from one sample, sequenced in a study of blood T cell repertoires in COVID-19. Clones were read by immunoSEQ multiplex PCR, and TCRdb kept only the in-frame ones, dropping some. The top ten hold 3% to 4% of the sample, which has tens of thousands of clones, approximately 86% seen once. Input material: peripheral blood. These receptor sequences come from a man between 45 and 60 years old with acute or convalescent COVID-19.

The chain employs TRBV7-2 and TRBJ1-6; 12 bases are a match to TRBD1. The CDR3 sequence is 15 residues long. Germline assignment: CDR1 SGHTA and CDR2 FQGNSA. Trimming cost V 5 bases and J 15 bases; bases outside gene matches: 11. This CDR3 reads CASSPGGTGGAVLHF. The CDR3 DNA follows: TGTGCCAGCAGCCCAGGGGGGACAGGGGGCGCGGTCCTCCACTTT.

A single count supports this clone. The chain uses TRBV5-1 and TRBJ2-1, with 8 bases aligning to TRBD1. V shed 0 bases and J 3 bases; nucleotides not matched to a gene: 2. This CDR3 comprises 15 residues. CDR1 SGHRS and CDR2 YFSETQ come from the germline V gene. The CDR3: CASSLGTGLYNEQFF. The CDR3 DNA reads as TGCGCCAGCAGCTTGGGGACAGGGCTCTACAATGAGCAGTTCTTC.

The genes are TRBV10-3 and TRBJ1-1; 7 bases agree with TRBD1. V dropped 8 bases and J dropped 1; count of bases not matched to a gene: 1. CDR1 and CDR2 (germline): ENHRY, SYGVKD. This CDR3 spans 12 amino acids. The CDR3 reads CAIEGANTEAFF. CDR3 nucleotide sequence: TGTGCCATCGAGGGGGCGAACACTGAAGCTTTCTTT.

The J gene is TRBJ1-2, the V gene TRBV30; a weak D match, TRBD1 (5 bases). The CDR3 extends over 12 amino acids. From germline, CDR1 is GTSNPN and CDR2 SVGIG (reference sequence). With 7 bases removed from V and 2 bases from J, the gap between germline ends came to 11 bases. The CDR3 loop reads CALMTANYGYTF. The CDR3, as DNA: TGTGCCTTAATGACAGCGAACTATGGCTACACCTTC.

This clone is a singleton in its sample. The genes are TRBV5-1 and TRBJ2-5; D is undetermined. V shed 2 bases and J shed 1 base, with 6 bases lying between them. CDR3 size: 13 residues. Germline V lookup: CDR1 SGHRS, CDR2 YFSETQ. CDR3 DNA: TGCGCCAGCAGCTTACAGATCCAAGAGACCCAGTACTTC. This translates into CASSLQIQETQYF.

The chain links TRBV19 to TRBJ2-2; 7 nucleotides agree with TRBD1. The CDR3 spans 13 residues. The ends lost 9 bases at V and 6 bases at J; junction bases unmatched: 7. Germline V CDR1 and CDR2: LNHDA, SQIVND (reference sequence). The CDR3 here is CASTQTGAGELFF. The CDR3 coding sequence is TGTGCCAGCACCCAAACAGGGGCCGGGGAGCTGTTTTTT.

There are many counts of this clone. This rearrangement joins TRBV6-5 to TRBJ2-1; D is uncertain. In germline, CDR1 is MNHEY, CDR2 SVGAGI. V shed 5 bases and J shed 8 bases, with 10 bases lying between them. This CDR3 comprises 12 residues. DNA of the CDR3: TGTGCCAGCAGTCTTTCTGGCTATGAGCAGTTCTTC. Translating gives CASSLSGYEQFF.